These 28 T cell receptor beta chains came from one sample sequenced in a study of T-cell reconstitution after alpha-beta-depleted transplantation in children. Unique molecular identifiers tagged the TCRbeta library. TCRdb redid the calling of the PCR reads with MiXCR, one entry per CDR3 protein. The top ten clones hold 0.79% of a sample with approximately 650,000 distinct CDR3 sequences, about an eighth of them seen once. This specimen consisted of PBMCs, obtained before TCRalphabeta/CD19-depleted stem cell transplant. The receptor source for this set is a girl aged 2 to 9 with congenital amegakaryocytic thrombocytopenia, due to receive a stem cell transplant.

J is TRBJ2-3 and V is TRBV7-8, with D uncertain. The V end was cut by 2 bases, the J end by 5 bases, with 11 bases between. CDR1 and CDR2 from the germline V gene are SGHVS and FQNEAQ. The CDR3 runs 14 residues. DNA of the CDR3: TGTGCCAGCAGCTTATTCCAGACTTTAGATACGCAGTATTTT. Translated, it gives CASSLFQTLDTQYF.

This clonotype was detected many times. V usage is TRBV20-1 and J usage is TRBJ1-6; TRBD1 matches at 10 bases. After removal of 2 bases from V and 11 bases from J, the junction contained 12 bases not matched to a gene. The CDR3 has 16 residues. Germline CDR1 DFQATT, CDR2 SNEGSKA (reference sequence). The CDR3 protein is CSARNLRQGANPPLHF. The DNA for the CDR3 is TGCAGTGCTAGAAACCTTAGACAGGGGGCAAATCCACCCCTCCACTTT.

This chain links TRBV20-1 with TRBJ2-3; TRBD2 matches at 14 bases. Per germline, CDR1 DFQATT and CDR2 SNEGSKA (reference sequence). This CDR3 is built from 14 residues. Trimming cost V 6 bases and J 4 bases; bases outside gene matches: 3. The CDR3 reads CSAAGLAGADTQYF. The CDR3 DNA is TGCAGTGCAGCGGGACTAGCGGGAGCAGATACGCAGTATTTT.

This clonotype came up many times. The chain recombines TRBV29-1 with TRBJ2-7, with D uncertain. This CDR3 is built from 13 residues. V was cut by 0 bases and J by 6 bases, with 12 bases left in between. Germline V gives CDR1 SQVTM, CDR2 ANQGSEA. The CDR3 loop reads CSVEDPRIGEQYF. The CDR3 nucleotides are TGCAGCGTTGAAGATCCGAGAATTGGCGAGCAGTACTTC.

This clonotype occurred a few times. The rearrangement links TRBV28 to TRBJ2-1; TRBD1 matches at 9 bases. Germline V gene sequence: CDR1 MDHEN, CDR2 SYDVKM. V lost 6 bases to trimming and J lost 10 bases; unmatched junction nucleotides: 13. CDR3 length equals 15 residues. DNA for the CDR3: TGTGCCAGCAGAGGACAGGGGTCTTTCACAGGGGAGCAGTTCTTC. It translates to CASRGQGSFTGEQFF.

This clonotype has more than one count but fewer than ten. The chain uses TRBV12-3 or TRBV12-4 and TRBJ2-7; D is perhaps TRBD2 (6 bases). This CDR3 region has 14 residues. Trimming took 6 bases from V and 2 from J, leaving 14 bases between them. The CDR3: CASRPRTNPYEQYF. As DNA, the CDR3 is TGTGCCAGCAGGCCGAGGACTAACCCCTACGAGCAGTACTTC.

This clonotype was detected many times. The chain employs TRBV20-1 and TRBJ2-1, with D hard to call. The CDR3 contains 13 residues. The V end lost 4 bases, the J end lost 9 bases, and 16 bases lay between the germline ends. Germline V CDR1 and CDR2: DFQATT, SNEGSKA (reference sequence). The CDR3 DNA is TGCAGTGCTACCGACACGGATGGTGGTGAGCAGTTCTTC. Its protein is CSATDTDGGEQFF.

This chain joins TRBV20-1 and TRBJ2-1; D is unresolved. CDR1 is DFQATT, CDR2 SNEGSKA, per germline (reference sequence). With 6 bases removed from V and 8 bases from J, the gap between germline ends came to 20 bases. The CDR3 spans 14 residues. As DNA, the CDR3 is TGCAGTGCAGTCTGGGCCGGGCCTGTGGATGAGCAGTTCTTC. Its protein is CSAVWAGPVDEQFF.

This clonotype came up a few times. The gene calls are TRBV20-1 and TRBJ2-1; D is unclear. The CDR3 totals 14 residues. The germline V gene encodes CDR1 DFQATT and CDR2 SNEGSKA (reference sequence). The V end was cut by 2 bases, the J end by 6 bases, with 14 bases between. CDR3: CSARSVQVINEQFF. In nucleotides, the CDR3 is TGCAGTGCTAGATCCGTACAAGTTATCAATGAGCAGTTCTTC.

This clonotype was found many times. The J gene is TRBJ1-2, the V gene TRBV28; D gene ambiguous. Trimming left V 5 bases short and J 2 bases short, with 9 bases between. Germline V gives CDR1 MDHEN, CDR2 SYDVKM. There are 13 residues in the CDR3. Written as DNA, the CDR3 is TGTGCCAGCAGTCGTGACGGAAACTATGGCTACACCTTC. Encoded protein: CASSRDGNYGYTF.

This chain uses TRBV4-1 with TRBJ1-2; 9 positions match TRBD1. Trimming at V came to 1 base and at J to 5 bases, leaving 17 bases not matched to a gene. The germline V gene has CDR1 MGHRA and CDR2 YSYEKL. The CDR3 runs to 19 residues. The CDR3 protein is CASSQVGGYRDRETYGYTF. The CDR3 nucleotides are TGCGCCAGCAGCCAAGTTGGCGGATACCGGGACAGGGAGACGTATGGCTACACCTTC.

This clonotype was detected ten times or more. Here the CDR3 reads CSASIWTSGSQETQYF. The CDR3 DNA follows: TGCAGTGCTTCTATTTGGACTAGCGGGAGTCAAGAGACCCAGTACTTC. This chain links TRBV20-1 with TRBJ2-5; 13 bases line up with TRBD2. CDR1 and CDR2 from the germline V gene are DFQATT and SNEGSKA (reference sequence). The CDR3 is made up of 16 amino acids. The V segment lost 5 bases and the J segment 2 bases; nucleotides outside the gene matches: 8.

This clonotype was picked up many times. This sequence joins TRBV7-2 and TRBJ2-1; D not resolved. V dropped 4 bases and J dropped 8 bases, with 18 bases sitting between them. Per germline, CDR1 SGHTA and CDR2 FQGNSA. The CDR3 length is 15 residues. The CDR3 region is CASSSTSPLAHEQFF. Here the CDR3 DNA reads TGTGCCAGCAGCTCTACTTCCCCTTTAGCTCATGAGCAGTTCTTC.

The chain employs TRBV4-2 and TRBJ2-1; perhaps TRBD1 as D (6 bases). Germline CDR1 and CDR2: LGHNA and YNFKEQ. V was cut by 2 bases and J by 9 bases, with 23 bases left in between. The CDR3 sequence is 17 residues long. DNA of the CDR3: TGTGCCAGCAGCCAACCTGGGAGTACTAGTCTCAGGGGTGAGCAGTTCTTC. Protein: CASSQPGSTSLRGEQFF.

This clonotype came up once. A read error may explain this, as a much larger clone is one base away. The chain uses TRBV5-1 and TRBJ2-3; 8 bases align to TRBD2. Germline loops: CDR1 SGHRS, CDR2 YFSETQ. CDR3 length: 13 amino acids. V trimming: 5 bases; J trimming: 2 bases; junction bases outside the gene matches: 1. This CDR3 reads CASRREVTDTQYF. CDR3 in DNA: TGCGCCAGCAGGCGGGAGGTCACAGATACGCAGTATTTT.

This clonotype was seen a handful of times. This chain connects TRBV3-1 to TRBJ2-1; TRBD1 aligns across 8 bases. The CDR3 is 16 amino acids. V shed 11 bases, J shed 4 bases, and the junction held 16 bases outside the gene matches. CDR1 is LGHDT, CDR2 YNNKEL, per germline (reference sequence). CDR3 coding DNA: TGTGCCGGACCTTGTATGGACAGGGTGAGTTACAATGAGCAGTTCTTC. Translation gives CAGPCMDRVSYNEQFF.

This clonotype was picked up many times. Mismatch with germline at one junction end may stem from a read error. CDR3 sequence (DNA): TGTGCCATCAGCGTCTCCGAGGGAACCCGGATCTACGGGCAGTACTTC. Translated: CAISVSEGTRIYGQYF. The chain has TRBV10-3 and TRBJ2-7, with D possibly TRBD2 on 5 matching bases. This CDR3 is 16 amino acids long. Germline CDR1 reads ENHRY; CDR2 reads SYGVKD.

This clonotype was observed many times. This sequence joins TRBV7-9 and TRBJ1-1; 7 nucleotides match TRBD1. CDR1 is SEHNR and CDR2 is FQNEAQ in the germline V gene (reference sequence). V was clipped by 5 bases and J by 1 base; unmatched bases: 4. This CDR3 comprises 14 residues. CDR3 nucleotide sequence: TGTGCCAGCAGCCGACAGGGAGGGAACACTGAAGCTTTCTTT. Residues: CASSRQGGNTEAFF.

This clonotype has a count of ten or more. This chain joins TRBV12-3 or TRBV12-4 and TRBJ2-3; D remains unclear. Trimming stripped 5 bases from V and 3 bases from J, with 12 bases between. The CDR3 contains 14 residues. CDR3 nucleotide sequence: TGTGCCAGCAGTCCTCCGGGTGGAACAGATACGCAGTATTTT. It codes for CASSPPGGTDTQYF.

The chain joins TRBV11-1 to TRBJ2-7; D may be TRBD2 (5 bases). CDR1 is SGHAT and CDR2 is FQDESV in the germline V gene (reference sequence). CDR3 length: 19 residues. The V gene lost 0 bases and the J gene lost 0 bases, with 21 bases spanning the gap. The CDR3 loop is CASSLATSFGGPISYEQYF. CDR3 nucleotides: TGTGCCAGCAGCTTAGCCACGTCCTTTGGAGGACCCATCTCCTACGAGCAGTACTTC.

Ten or more counts support this clonotype. This chain links TRBV7-8 with TRBJ1-6; a weak D match, TRBD1 (6 bases). The V gene's germline CDR1 is SGHVS and CDR2 FQNEAQ. This CDR3 spans 17 amino acids. V was cut by 5 bases and J by 5 bases, with 19 bases left in between. The CDR3: CASSARVGGGNNSPLHF. Here the CDR3 DNA reads TGTGCCAGCAGCGCCCGGGTGGGCGGGGGCAATAATTCACCCCTCCACTTT.

V is TRBV3-1 and J is TRBJ2-7; D not resolved. CDR1 and CDR2 from the germline V gene are LGHDT and YNNKEL (reference sequence). V lost 4 bases, J lost 6 bases, and 13 bases lay in between. CDR3 length: 13 amino acids. For the CDR3, the DNA is TGTGCCAGCAGCCTAGCATCTATGAGCGAGCAGTACTTC. This codes for CASSLASMSEQYF.

The sample holds many counts of this clonotype. This rearrangement joins TRBV12-3 or TRBV12-4 to TRBJ1-4; maybe TRBD1 (6 bases). The V and J ends lost 5 bases and 8 bases respectively, with 12 bases between them. CDR3 size: 13 residues. CDR3 region: CASSPSGVEKLFF. The CDR3 nucleotides are TGTGCCAGCAGTCCCTCAGGGGTGGAAAAACTGTTTTTT.

As concerns this clonotype: A read error is possible here, since a much larger clone lies one base away. J is TRBJ2-4 and V is TRBV5-1, with D maybe TRBD1 (6 bases). The germline gives CDR1 SGHRS, CDR2 YFSETQ. The CDR3 is 15 residues long. The CDR3 is CVSSKQGNTKNIQYF. DNA of the CDR3: TGCGTCAGCAGCAAACAGGGTAATACCAAAAACATTCAGTACTTC. Combining the CDR3 with reference TRBV5-1 and TRBJ2-4 gives the whole variable domain KAGVTQTPRYLIKTRGQQVTLSCSPISGHRSVSWYQQTPGQGLQFLFEYFSETQRNKGNFPGRFSGRQFSNSRSEMNVSTLELGDSALYLCVSSKQGNTKNIQYFGAGTRLSVL.

CDR3 nucleotide sequence: TGCAGCGTTGAAGGAACCGGGACTAGCGCCACAGATACGCAGTATTTT. It encodes CSVEGTGTSATDTQYF. This chain joins TRBV29-1 and TRBJ2-3; 10 bases match TRBD2. V shed 1 base, J shed 2 bases, and the junction held 6 bases outside the gene matches. Germline loops: CDR1 SQVTM, CDR2 ANQGSEA. This CDR3 spans 16 amino acids.

J is TRBJ2-5 and V is TRBV7-3; D may be TRBD2 (6 bases). The CDR3 is 15 amino acids. V shed 5 bases and J shed 2 bases, with 15 bases lying between them. The germline CDR1 and CDR2 sequences are SGHTA and FQGTGA. The CDR3 loop is CASSPAGSSQETQYF. The CDR3 region has the DNA TGTGCCAGCAGCCCGGCGGGGTCTAGTCAAGAGACCCAGTACTTC.

This clonotype was counted a few times. V is TRBV7-9 and J is TRBJ2-1, with 9 positions matching TRBD2. The trim removed 5 bases at V and 6 bases at J, leaving 11 bases unmatched. Germline lookup yields CDR1 SEHNR and CDR2 FQNEAQ (reference sequence). The CDR3 has 16 residues. CDR3 nucleotides: TGTGCCAGCAGCCCAGCGGGCGGGAGGGTAGCCAATGAGCAGTTCTTC. It encodes CASSPAGGRVANEQFF.

This clonotype was detected ten times or more. The chain recombines TRBV6-6 with TRBJ2-4, with D perhaps matching TRBD1 (5 bases). The CDR3 totals 13 residues. Trimming took 6 bases from V and 13 from J, leaving 19 bases between them. Germline V gives CDR1 MNHNY, CDR2 SVGAGI (reference sequence). CDR3 coding DNA: TGTGCCAGCAGCGCCTCCGACAGTGCCGGGCAGTACTTC. Residues: CASSASDSAGQYF.